The 9 T cell receptor beta chains below were found in one sample sequenced in a study of blood T cells in healthy people across ages. For the second PCR, which ran for about 6 to 11 cycles, a sample-barcoded 5' primer and a J-beta primer mix were used. Each CDR3 protein is one row after TCRdb ran MiXCR on the 5' RACE reads. The data show 1.5 million to 2 million distinct CDR3 sequences, with just under 50% seen just once and around 2.1% held by the top ten. Input material: blood. The source of these receptors is a woman in her thirties or forties in good health.

The rearrangement joins TRBV24-1 to TRBJ2-5; the match to TRBD1 covers 8 bases. The ends lost 3 bases at V and 5 bases at J; junction bases unmatched: 4. CDR3 length: 14 residues. The germline CDR1 and CDR2 sequences are KGHDR and SFDVKD. The CDR3 region has the DNA TGTGCCACCAGTGATCCTACAGGGGGGGAGACCCAGTACTTC. Its translation: CATSDPTGGETQYF.

This clonotype was picked up many times. The CDR3 is CASSQASQGETQYF. In DNA form, the CDR3 reads TGTGCCAGCAGCCAAGCCAGCCAGGGGGAGACCCAGTACTTC. V gene TRBV4-2 combines with J gene TRBJ2-5; D might be TRBD1 (6 bases). Per germline, CDR1 LGHNA and CDR2 YNFKEQ. There are 14 residues in the CDR3. The V end was cut by 1 base, the J end by 5 bases, with 11 bases between.

This chain joins TRBV20-1 and TRBJ1-1; D not resolved. The CDR3 consists of 13 residues. CDR1 and CDR2 (germline): DFQATT, SNEGSKA (reference sequence). V lost 5 bases to trimming and J lost 4 bases, with 14 bases between them. CDR3 in amino acids: CSASPWRGTEAFF. The CDR3 coding sequence is TGCAGTGCTTCCCCATGGCGGGGCACTGAAGCTTTCTTT.

The rearrangement joins TRBV20-1 to TRBJ2-7; 7 bases agree with TRBD1. The CDR3 is 13 residues long. Trimming cost V 2 bases and J 1 base; bases outside gene matches: 2. CDR1 is DFQATT, CDR2 SNEGSKA, per germline (reference sequence). The CDR3 loop is CSARPGQSYEQYF. CDR3 in DNA: TGCAGTGCTAGACCGGGACAGTCCTACGAGCAGTACTTC.

This chain links TRBV6-1 with TRBJ2-5; TRBD1 might be the D (6 bases). Trimming left V 4 bases short and J 1 base short, with 10 bases between. Germline V gene data show CDR1 as MNHNS and CDR2 as SASEGT. This CDR3 contains 14 residues. CDR3 DNA sequence: TGTGCCAGCAGTGGACAGGTCGCCCAAGAGACCCAGTACTTC. It codes for CASSGQVAQETQYF.

A few counts support this clonotype. The CDR3 region is CASSLRGGANEQYF. The CDR3 DNA follows: TGTGCCAGCAGTTTGAGGGGGGGGGCCAACGAGCAGTACTTC. The V and J genes are TRBV12-3 or TRBV12-4 and TRBJ2-7, with a tentative D call TRBD2 (7 bases). Trimming took off 3 bases at V and 5 bases at J, with 14 bases between the two ends. The CDR3 sequence is 14 residues long.

This clonotype was detected a few times. This chain joins TRBV28 and TRBJ1-2, with a possible D match to TRBD1 (5 bases). Trimming left V 8 bases short and J 6 bases short, with 10 bases between. Germline CDR1 MDHEN, CDR2 SYDVKM. The CDR3 runs to 11 residues. CDR3 protein: CASGAVDGYTF. The CDR3 region has the DNA TGTGCCAGCGGGGCGGTTGATGGCTACACCTTC.

The chain links TRBV7-2 to TRBJ2-1; maybe TRBD1 (5 bases). The germline V gene encodes CDR1 SGHTA and CDR2 FQGNSA. The CDR3 extends over 14 amino acids. The V and J ends lost 5 bases and 7 bases respectively, with 15 bases between them. The CDR3 spells CASSPLGRANEQFF. CDR3 DNA sequence: TGTGCCAGCAGCCCTCTTGGCAGGGCGAATGAGCAGTTCTTC.

The chain has TRBV29-1 and TRBJ2-2; 8 bases line up with TRBD1. Germline V gene data show CDR1 as SQVTM and CDR2 as ANQGSEA. With 5 bases clipped from V and 2 bases from J, the junction kept 4 bases outside the gene matches. The CDR3 contains 14 residues. CDR3 DNA sequence: TGCAGCGTTTCAGGGGGCCGTAACACCGGGGAGCTGTTTTTT. Residues: CSVSGGRNTGELFF.